This T cell receptor beta chain comes out of a study of resident and recirculating memory T cells in vitiligo. Background on the study: The samples were homogenized without cell sorting before genomic DNA extraction.

This table comes from immunoSEQ multiplex PCR, and its TCRdb copy is limited to in-frame clones, with some not included. The sample lists around 70,000 clones; roughly 90% were seen once. This clonotype was obtained from a male donor with vitiligo. Input material: blood.

The CDR3 coding sequence is TGTGCCAGCTCACCTGGGACAGGGGATAATTCTAACTATGGCTACACCTTC. It is translated as CASSPGTGDNSNYGYTF. J is TRBJ1-2 and V is TRBV18; TRBD1 matches 10 bases. The V gene end was trimmed by 3 bases and the J gene end by 0 bases; junction bases not matched to a gene: 7. Germline CDR1 and CDR2: KGHSH and LQKENI. CDR3 length: 17 residues.